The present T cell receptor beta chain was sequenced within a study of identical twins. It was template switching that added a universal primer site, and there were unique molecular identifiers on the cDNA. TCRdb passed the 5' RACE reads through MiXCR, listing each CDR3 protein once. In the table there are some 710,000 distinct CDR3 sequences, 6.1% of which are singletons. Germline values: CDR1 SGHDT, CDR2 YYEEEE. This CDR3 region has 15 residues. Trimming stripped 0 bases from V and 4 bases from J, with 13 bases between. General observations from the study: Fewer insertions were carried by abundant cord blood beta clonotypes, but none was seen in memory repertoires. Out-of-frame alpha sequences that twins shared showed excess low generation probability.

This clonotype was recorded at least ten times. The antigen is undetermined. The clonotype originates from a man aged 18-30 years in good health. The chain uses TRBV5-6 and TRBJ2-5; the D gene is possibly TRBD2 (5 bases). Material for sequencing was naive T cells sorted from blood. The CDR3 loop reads CASSLESEGGETQYF. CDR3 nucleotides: TGTGCCAGCAGCTTGGAAAGCGAGGGTGGAGAGACCCAGTACTTC.